The next 18 T cell receptor beta chains were all read from a single sample in a study of CD4+ T cells in melanoma. Sequencing was performed with immunoSEQ multiplex PCR; in TCRdb, only in-frame clones are kept and a portion is missing. Of about 120,000 clones listed, approximately 92% are singletons. Sequencing was carried out using peripheral blood. The receptors derive from a human donor with melanoma.

This chain joins TRBV20-1 and TRBJ2-3; the match to TRBD2 covers 7 bases. This CDR3 contains 9 residues. Unmatched junction bases numbered 5, after V lost 6 bases and J lost 14 bases. Germline-derived CDR1 and CDR2 are DFQATT and SNEGSKA (reference sequence). The CDR3 nucleotides are TGCAGTGCAGCGGGGCGCGCGTATTTT. It yields the protein CSAAGRAYF.

Points on this clone: The identical CDR3 is also encoded by other nucleotide sequences in the sample. The CDR3, as DNA: TGTGCCAGCAGTTACCGAAGCAATCAGCCCCAGCATTTT. This translates into CASSYRSNQPQHF. The chain is built from TRBV6-5 and TRBJ1-5; no clear D. Germline V gene data show CDR1 as MNHEY and CDR2 as SVGAGI. This CDR3 contains 13 residues. V shed 2 bases and J shed 1 base, with 3 bases lying between them.

The rearrangement joins TRBV6-6 to TRBJ1-2; 7 bases agree with TRBD1. The CDR3 covers 13 residues. V shed 2 bases, J shed 5 bases, and the junction held 2 bases outside the gene matches. CDR1 is MNHNY, CDR2 SVGAGI, per germline (reference sequence). The CDR3 region is CASSYGDSYGYTF. For the CDR3, the DNA is TGTGCCAGCAGTTACGGGGACAGTTATGGCTACACCTTC.

This clone was seen a single time. The chain combines TRBV28 with TRBJ1-1, with a possible D match to TRBD1 (5 bases). This CDR3 has 13 amino acids. CDR1 is MDHEN and CDR2 is SYDVKM in the germline V gene. Between the trimmed V and J ends, which lost 5 bases and 3 bases, there was a span of 10 bases. The CDR3 spells CASSPARDTEAFF. CDR3 sequence (DNA): TGTGCCAGCAGTCCCGCCAGGGACACTGAAGCTTTCTTT.

This chain uses TRBV4-2 with TRBJ2-1; D call uncertain. Per the germline V gene, CDR1 is LGHNA and CDR2 is YNFKEQ. The CDR3 has 15 residues. Trimming cost V 5 bases and J 0 bases, with 11 bases left between them. The CDR3 loop is CASSYQESSYNEQFF. CDR3 nucleotide sequence: TGTGCCAGCAGCTACCAGGAAAGCTCCTACAATGAGCAGTTCTTC.

The J gene is TRBJ1-6, the V gene TRBV7-6; D remains ambiguous. V gave up 5 bases and J gave up 7 bases, with 6 bases separating them. The CDR3 consists of 12 residues. CDR1 is SGHVS and CDR2 is FNYEAQ in the germline V gene. CDR3 in DNA: TGTGCCAGCAGCGCTACGAATTCACCCCTCCACTTT. Its protein is CASSATNSPLHF.

The rearrangement links TRBV11-2 to TRBJ2-5; D gene uncertain. Trimming shortened V by 5 bases and J by 3 bases, and 7 bases separated the two germline ends. The CDR3 sequence is 12 residues long. In germline, CDR1 is SGHAT, CDR2 FQNNGV. Here the CDR3 reads CASSREEETQYF. In nucleotides, the CDR3 is TGTGCCAGCAGCCGAGAGGAAGAGACCCAGTACTTC.

The chain carries TRBV11-2 and TRBJ1-3; no firm D call. Germline V gene lookup returns CDR1 SGHAT and CDR2 FQNNGV. The CDR3 is made up of 15 amino acids. The V gene lost 3 bases and the J gene lost 4 bases, with 13 bases spanning the gap. The CDR3 sequence is CASSLYSIRGNTIYF. CDR3 bases: TGTGCCAGCAGCTTGTACTCCATTCGGGGAAACACCATATATTTT.

The chain links TRBV5-4 to TRBJ2-5; 7 nucleotides align to TRBD2. CDR3 length: 15 amino acids. Unmatched junction bases numbered 9, after V lost 6 bases and J lost 1 base. Germline-derived CDR1 and CDR2 are SGHNT and YYREEE (reference sequence). For the CDR3, the DNA is TGTGCCAGCACCTCCGCCCCGGGGGGCCAAGAGACCCAGTACTTC. Residues: CASTSAPGGQETQYF.

The chain recombines TRBV27 with TRBJ2-7; 10 bases map to TRBD2. CDR1 and CDR2 from the germline V gene are MNHEY and SMNVEV (reference sequence). The CDR3 contains 15 residues. Trimming took 2 bases from V and 7 from J; bases not matched to a gene: 8. In nucleotides, the CDR3 is TGTGCCAGCAGTTTACGTACTAGCGGGATTGAGGAGCAGTACTTC. As protein: CASSLRTSGIEEQYF.

The genes are TRBV27 and TRBJ2-3; D gene unclear. V shed 2 bases and J shed 2 bases, with 8 bases lying between them. This CDR3 has 14 amino acids. CDR1 MNHEY and CDR2 SMNVEV come from the germline V gene (reference sequence). CDR3 DNA: TGTGCCAGCAGTTTAGACCGAGACACAGATACGCAGTATTTT. As protein: CASSLDRDTDTQYF.

The chain combines TRBV2 with TRBJ2-5; no clear D. Trimming left V 3 bases short and J 0 bases short, with 11 bases between. The CDR3 has 15 amino acids. Germline V gives CDR1 SNHLY, CDR2 FYNNEI. The CDR3 sequence is CASSESRAYQETQYF. For the CDR3, the DNA is TGTGCCAGCAGTGAGTCTAGGGCCTACCAAGAGACCCAGTACTTC.

J is TRBJ1-1 and V is TRBV6-5; tentative D call: TRBD1 (5 bases). CDR1 MNHEY and CDR2 SVGAGI come from the germline V gene. This CDR3 has 16 amino acids. V lost 0 bases to trimming and J lost 3 bases, with 14 bases between them. In nucleotides, the CDR3 is TGTGCCAGCAGTTACTCGAAGGCAGGGAGGGACACTGAAGCTTTCTTT. Its protein product is CASSYSKAGRDTEAFF.

V gene TRBV5-1 combines with J gene TRBJ2-5; the D is unclear. The CDR3 contains 16 residues. Between the trimmed V and J ends, which lost 0 bases and 0 bases, there was a span of 12 bases. Per germline, CDR1 SGHRS and CDR2 YFSETQ. The CDR3: CASSLAEPKNQETQYF. Written as DNA, the CDR3 is TGCGCCAGCAGCTTGGCCGAGCCCAAAAACCAAGAGACCCAGTACTTC.

The chain combines TRBV28 with TRBJ1-2, with 8 nucleotides matching TRBD1. Germline values: CDR1 MDHEN, CDR2 SYDVKM. The J segment lost 4 bases and the V segment lost 6 bases, leaving 10 bases of the junction unmatched. CDR3 length: 15 residues. For the CDR3, the DNA is TGTGCCAGCAGAAAACCACAGGGGGAGGTCTATGGCTACACCTTC. Translation gives CASRKPQGEVYGYTF.

The chain employs TRBV28 and TRBJ2-2; D gene uncertain. With 5 bases removed from V and 6 bases from J, the gap between germline ends came to 10 bases. CDR3 size: 13 residues. Germline values: CDR1 MDHEN, CDR2 SYDVKM. CDR3 loop: CASSLSRSGELFF. CDR3 nucleotides: TGTGCCAGCAGTCTATCGAGATCCGGGGAGCTGTTTTTT.

This chain connects TRBV6-6 to TRBJ2-2; D gene uncertain. Germline CDR1 reads MNHNY; CDR2 reads SVGAGI (reference sequence). The V end was cut by 6 bases, the J end by 3 bases, with 11 bases between. This CDR3 region has 14 residues. The CDR3: CASSPYLDTGELFF. In DNA, the CDR3 is TGTGCCAGCAGCCCTTATTTGGACACCGGGGAGCTGTTTTTT.

The chain links TRBV5-1 to TRBJ2-1, with D unresolved. The germline V and J ends were trimmed by 1 base and 8 bases, with 4 bases remaining between them. CDR3 length: 11 amino acids. The V gene's germline CDR1 is SGHRS and CDR2 YFSETQ. CDR3 bases: TGCGCCAGCAGCTTGAATGATGAGCAGTTCTTC. Residues: CASSLNDEQFF.